This T cell receptor (beta chain) was obtained from a study of shared clonotypes between healthy human individuals (TCRdb year 2020). With regard to the full study: The cohort included three men and a couple of women between 18 and 49 years of age. For each donor, CD4 naive and CD4 memory were each given three plates, CD8 naive was given two plates, and CD8 memory was given one plate. To estimate repertoire size and how much clonotype sharing occurs between individuals, the study deeply sequenced the blood TCR repertoires of roughly 5 healthy adults. Different laboratories and diverse techniques were used to prepare libraries and sequence TCR repertoires, to increase sequencing depth and limit assay-specific biases. Leukapheresis yielded between about 0.94 and 9.5 billion PBMCs per donor. Overall study results and their limits: Naive subsets generally had larger estimated clonotype richness than memory subsets. Because the study included only a small number of donors, the genetic and exposure-history diversity represented was limited. Pairwise subsampling indicated that sequencing depth was expected to affect the degree of clonotype sharing among donors. Sampling was limited to blood, and TCR repertoires in tissue likely differ from TCR repertoires in blood. Roughly 5.2% of naive CD4, around 3.6% of naive CD8, about 2.1% of memory CD4, and 0.4% of memory CD8 clonotypes were shared across several donors. Higher generation probabilities were observed for clonotypes shared by all four sorted-subset donors than for non-shared clonotypes. Incomplete sequencing was indicated by rarefaction of sorted-subset datasets, despite the large sequencing depth.

The CDR3 goes from the cysteine to the phenylalanine over 13 residues. This entry keeps only the CDR3 DNA: 39 bases, framed from base 1. V lost 4 bases and J lost 4 bases, and the count of bases not matched to a germline gene is 4. CDR1 LGHNA and CDR2 YSLEER are derived from the germline V gene. Using the deep immunoSEQ assay, TCR CDR3 regions were amplified from genomic DNA by multiplex PCR. Extracted genomic DNA from each cell subset was distributed evenly across all wells of several immunoSEQ 96-well plates, and each plate was treated as a replicate. For sorted subsets, approximately 200 ng of genomic DNA, equivalent to around 30,000 T cell genomes, went into each replicate PCR. The purified libraries were quantified using a Qubit 3.0 fluorometer, sized with a Bioanalyzer 2100, and then quantified again using the KAPA Library Quantification kit. Every immunoSEQ 96-well plate was sequenced on a dedicated single-read 150-cycle Illumina NextSeq 550 flow cell. The authors processed their data as follows. Because the immunoSEQ output held only junctional sequences and lacked quality scores, the filtering could not match the filtering applied to full-length reads. Sequences were annotated with PyIR, a Python wrapper for IgBLAST v1.9, using IMGT germline references to assign V/J genes and CDR3. Reads were filtered out if the reads had weak V/J assignments (E-value above 1e-6), no CDR3, stop codons, out-of-frame junctions, or ambiguous translated residues. V3J clonotypes were defined as sequences sharing the same inferred V gene, J gene, and CDR3 amino acid sequence. Percentage overlap between repertoires was computed as shared unique clonotypes divided by the size of the smaller repertoire. Repertoire richness was assessed with RTK rarefaction, the Chao1 estimator, and Recon v2.1 estimates of unobserved clonotypes. Generation probabilities were computed with OLGA for all TCRbeta clonotypes obtained by the gDNA method from a few donors. TCRdb obtained this table from immuneACCESS and retained in-frame rearrangements with V and J assigned. These tables miss some clones; where compared with another copy, unresolved V genes account for less than half of the shortfall, and the remainder is unexplained. V and J calls plus clone size are reproduced from that table; the DNA served to infer D and trimming. Present in this sample are about 2.1 million clones, 93% of which were seen just once. Over 1.5% of the sample belongs to the ten largest clones.

This clone was recorded once. Its antigen specificity is not known. Per-base qualities were not stored, and no clone one base away is much larger. Other DNA sequences in the same sample also yield this CDR3. CD8 naive samples were obtained by positive selection for CCR7 among CD45RO-negative cells, yielding a CD45RA+CCR7+ population from which TemRA cells were excluded. Healthy HIV-negative adults with no recently reported acute infections or vaccinations were included as donors. Only Caucasian adults living in Nashville, Tennessee, USA were represented among the donors. Blood was obtained by leukapheresis, after which PBMCs were separated by Ficoll-Histopaque density gradient centrifugation and cryopreserved in liquid nitrogen vapor phase. Purity and quantity of every magnetically sorted T cell population were checked by analytical flow cytometry. Genomic DNA was isolated from every sorted fraction and measured by UV absorbance on a Nanodrop 2000c.

Here the chain combines TRBV4-3 and TRBJ2-7, and 7 junctional nucleotides match TRBD2. The sample was naive CD8+ T cells from PBMCs. The intended sense of this specimen's cell subset or site label: CD45RA+CCR7+. The clonotype was recovered from a man between 18 and 29 years old in good health. Some clones in this sample may be carry-over from other donors' samples. The CDR3 amino acid sequence is: CASSRGSGYEQYF. The DNA reads TGCGCCAGCAGCCGCGGGAGTGGGTACGAGCAGTACTTC.